A single sample is the source of the 23 T cell receptor beta chains below, sequenced in a study of neoadjuvant nivolumab and ipilimumab in lung cancer. The method was immunoSEQ multiplex PCR; TCRdb's version includes in-frame clones alone and lacks a portion of them. The sample records approximately 30,000 clones, over 75% being singletons. The specimen comprised peripheral blood, sampled after neoadjuvant nivolumab, alone or with ipilimumab, at or shortly before surgery. The receptors originated from an adult with non-small cell lung cancer.

The chain uses TRBV9 and TRBJ2-3; 7 positions match TRBD2. Germline loops: CDR1 SGDLS, CDR2 YYNGEE. This CDR3 has 14 residues. V gave up 0 bases and J gave up 6 bases; unmatched junction bases: 4. The CDR3 region is CASSVGMGGDTQYF. The CDR3 nucleotides read TGTGCCAGCAGCGTAGGAATGGGGGGGGATACGCAGTATTTT.

The chain joins TRBV7-2 to TRBJ2-3; perhaps TRBD1 as D (6 bases). Trimming removed 5 bases at V and 0 bases at J, with 15 bases between. CDR3 length: 16 amino acids. Germline lookup yields CDR1 SGHTA and CDR2 FQGNSA. CDR3 nucleotide sequence: TGTGCCAGCAGCACACAGGGAACTTCTAGCACAGATACGCAGTATTTT. Its protein product is CASSTQGTSSTDTQYF.

This chain links TRBV9 with TRBJ2-5, with D possibly TRBD1 on 5 matching bases. The CDR3 has 14 amino acids. Trimming cost V 3 bases and J 5 bases, with 14 bases left between them. Per the germline V gene, CDR1 is SGDLS and CDR2 is YYNGEE. The CDR3, as DNA: TGTGCCAGCAGCGGCCAGGGTAACCTTGAGACCCAGTACTTC. It yields the protein CASSGQGNLETQYF.

The count of this clone is one. The chain links TRBV11-1 to TRBJ2-3, with a weak D call TRBD1 (6 bases). V lost 5 bases to trimming and J lost 0 bases, with 12 bases between them. The CDR3 has 15 residues. CDR1 is SGHAT, CDR2 FQDESV, per germline (reference sequence). CDR3: CASSEQGVSTDTQYF. Written as DNA, the CDR3 is TGTGCCAGCAGCGAACAGGGAGTTAGCACAGATACGCAGTATTTT.

The genes are TRBV10-2 and TRBJ2-7; D uncertain. CDR1 is WSHSY and CDR2 is SAAADI in the germline V gene. V was trimmed by 4 bases and J by 6 bases, leaving 16 bases between them. The length of the CDR3 is 14 residues. The CDR3 DNA sequence: TGCGCCAGCAGTGTATCAAGGGTCGGGCTCGAGCAGTACTTC. It is translated as CASSVSRVGLEQYF.

The chain links TRBV6-5 to TRBJ2-5; D remains unclear. Per the germline V gene, CDR1 is MNHEY and CDR2 is SVGAGI. Trimming stripped 0 bases from V and 5 bases from J, with 7 bases between. There are 13 residues in the CDR3. Here the CDR3 DNA reads TGTGCCAGCAGTTACTCTCCTAGGGAGACCCAGTACTTC. It is translated as CASSYSPRETQYF.

The rearrangement uses TRBV6-1 and TRBJ1-6; D call uncertain. There are 15 residues in the CDR3. Germline CDR1 and CDR2: MNHNS and SASEGT. The V gene lost 0 bases and the J gene lost 10 bases, with 13 bases spanning the gap. CDR3 DNA: TGTGCCAGCAGTGAAGCGCGGGGAGGTGAATCACCCCTCCACTTT. As protein: CASSEARGGESPLHF.

The chain couples TRBV5-1 to TRBJ2-2, with 9 bases fitting TRBD1. V lost 0 bases, J lost 1 base, and 4 bases stayed unmatched. The CDR3 loop spans 17 amino acids. Germline CDR1 SGHRS, CDR2 YFSETQ. The CDR3 sequence: CASSLGPGQGNTGELFF. The CDR3 nucleotides are TGCGCCAGCAGCTTGGGCCCGGGACAGGGGAACACCGGGGAGCTGTTTTTT.

The rearrangement joins TRBV2 to TRBJ2-2; the match to TRBD2 covers 10 bases. This CDR3 is 17 amino acids long. The V segment lost 0 bases and the J segment 0 bases; nucleotides outside the gene matches: 1. Looked up from germline, CDR1 is SNHLY and CDR2 is FYNNEI. The CDR3 reads CASSEATSGANTGELFF. CDR3 sequence (DNA): TGTGCCAGCAGTGAAGCCACTAGCGGGGCGAACACCGGGGAGCTGTTTTTT.

The sample holds a few counts of this clone. V and J are TRBV4-1 and TRBJ1-5; tentatively, D is TRBD1 (5 bases). V lost 4 bases to trimming and J lost 0 bases, with 16 bases between them. In germline, CDR1 is MGHRA, CDR2 YSYEKL. The CDR3 runs to 17 residues. CDR3 in DNA: TGCGCCAGCAGCCGGTTAGCGGTGGGGGATAGCAATCAGCCCCAGCATTTT. Amino acids: CASSRLAVGDSNQPQHF.

V and J are TRBV5-1 and TRBJ1-6; 7 nucleotides line up with TRBD1. Germline V gene data show CDR1 as SGHRS and CDR2 as YFSETQ. This CDR3 comprises 14 residues. J gave up 10 bases and V 3 bases, and 7 bases lay outside the gene matches. CDR3 sequence reads: CASSSGTDESPLHF. Here the CDR3 DNA reads TGCGCCAGCAGCTCAGGGACAGACGAGTCACCCCTCCACTTT.

The chain recombines TRBV6-1 with TRBJ1-5; no reliable D call. V was shortened by 4 bases and J by 7 bases, with 11 bases between the two germline ends. The CDR3 totals 13 residues. From germline, CDR1 is MNHNS and CDR2 SASEGT. The CDR3 spells CASSGTGAQPQHF. The CDR3 nucleotides read TGTGCCAGCAGTGGAACTGGTGCGCAGCCCCAGCATTTT.

The rearrangement uses TRBV27 and TRBJ2-7; no clear D. CDR1 and CDR2 from the germline V gene are MNHEY and SMNVEV (reference sequence). V was pared by 5 bases and J by 2 bases, with 7 bases between. The CDR3 totals 12 residues. The CDR3 bases are TGTGCCAGCAGTCGGATCCCCTACGAGCAGTACTTC. As protein: CASSRIPYEQYF.

This sequence joins TRBV27 and TRBJ1-1; D call uncertain. This CDR3 contains 15 residues. The germline V gene encodes CDR1 MNHEY and CDR2 SMNVEV (reference sequence). The V end was cut by 3 bases, the J end by 0 bases, with 11 bases between. CDR3 nucleotide sequence: TGTGCCAGCAGTTTTGGGCCAGGCTTGAACACTGAAGCTTTCTTT. This encodes CASSFGPGLNTEAFF.

The chain uses TRBV4-1 and TRBJ1-5; D gene uncertain. Per germline, CDR1 MGHRA and CDR2 YSYEKL. V lost 4 bases to trimming and J lost 0 bases, with 10 bases between them. The CDR3 runs 15 residues. In DNA, the CDR3 is TGCGCCAGCAGCCTGCGAGGGCATAGCAATCAGCCCCAGCATTTT. Protein product: CASSLRGHSNQPQHF.

The chain couples TRBV5-1 to TRBJ1-1; no clear D gene. The CDR3 loop spans 14 amino acids. V gave up 3 bases and J gave up 4 bases, with 13 bases separating them. CDR1 and CDR2 from the germline V gene are SGHRS and YFSETQ. CDR3 nucleotides: TGCGCCAGCAGCTCCCGGGCCCTCCCCACTGAAGCTTTCTTT. Its translation is CASSSRALPTEAFF. The entire variable domain, with the rest obtained from reference TRBV5-1 and TRBJ1-1, is as follows: KAGVTQTPRYLIKTRGQQVTLSCSPISGHRSVSWYQQTPGQGLQFLFEYFSETQRNKGNFPGRFSGRQFSNSRSEMNVSTLELGDSALYLCASSSRALPTEAFFGQGTRLTVV.

This chain connects TRBV6-1 to TRBJ2-3; possibly TRBD1 for D (5 bases). CDR1 MNHNS and CDR2 SASEGT come from the germline V gene. V was clipped by 1 base and J by 1 base, with 9 bases between them. CDR3 length: 15 amino acids. The CDR3 DNA reads as TGTGCCAGCAGTGAAGGTGGACACGGCACAGATACGCAGTATTTT. As protein: CASSEGGHGTDTQYF.

J is TRBJ2-2 and V is TRBV29-1; D is possibly TRBD2 (6 bases). CDR3 length equals 14 residues. Between the trimmed V and J ends, which lost 4 bases and 8 bases, there was a span of 17 bases. Per the germline V gene, CDR1 is SQVTM and CDR2 is ANQGSEA. CDR3 in amino acids: CSVGQLPSGGELFF. The CDR3 DNA follows: TGCAGCGTTGGGCAGTTACCCAGCGGGGGGGAGCTGTTTTTT.

The J gene is TRBJ1-2, the V gene TRBV5-6; possibly TRBD1 for D (5 bases). The CDR3 runs 16 residues. Trimming removed 0 bases from V and 8 bases from J, with 20 bases in between. The germline V gene has CDR1 SGHDT and CDR2 YYEEEE. DNA of the CDR3: TGTGCCAGCAGCTTGGGGCCCGGGAGGGGAACCAGAGGCTACACCTTC. Protein sequence: CASSLGPGRGTRGYTF.

J is TRBJ1-4 and V is TRBV6-5; TRBD1 agrees at 8 bases. Germline CDR1 is MNHEY and CDR2 is SVGAGI. The J segment lost 2 bases and the V segment lost 6 bases, leaving 2 bases of the junction unmatched. This CDR3 has 14 amino acids. Here the CDR3 reads CASRRQGTNEKLFF. The CDR3 DNA reads TGTGCCAGCAGGCGACAGGGGACTAATGAAAAACTGTTTTTT.

This sequence joins TRBV9 and TRBJ2-3, with D perhaps being TRBD1 or TRBD2 (6 bases each). Trimming took off 8 bases at V and 1 base at J, with 14 bases between the two ends. The CDR3 loop spans 14 amino acids. Germline CDR1 SGDLS, CDR2 YYNGEE. The CDR3 sequence is CASGGTHRTDTQYF. The CDR3 coding sequence is TGTGCCAGTGGGGGGACACATCGCACAGATACGCAGTATTTT.

In this sample, this clone turned up a few times. This chain connects TRBV7-6 to TRBJ2-3; 9 bases agree with TRBD1. Germline lookup yields CDR1 SGHVS and CDR2 FNYEAQ. The CDR3 is 17 amino acids. The V and J ends lost 2 bases and 7 bases, in that order; junction bases with no gene match: 13. CDR3 nucleotide sequence: TGTGCCAGCAGCTTATTTCCCCGGGGACAGGGTGGTTATACGCAGTATTTT. Its protein product is CASSLFPRGQGGYTQYF.

The CDR3 sequence: CSVEDWGGDTQYF. CDR3 nucleotides: TGCAGCGTTGAAGATTGGGGGGGGGATACGCAGTATTTT. The chain joins TRBV29-1 to TRBJ2-3; TRBD2 matches at 7 bases. The CDR3 contains 13 residues. Germline lookup yields CDR1 SQVTM and CDR2 ANQGSEA. V lost 0 bases and J lost 6; bases outside the gene matches: 3.